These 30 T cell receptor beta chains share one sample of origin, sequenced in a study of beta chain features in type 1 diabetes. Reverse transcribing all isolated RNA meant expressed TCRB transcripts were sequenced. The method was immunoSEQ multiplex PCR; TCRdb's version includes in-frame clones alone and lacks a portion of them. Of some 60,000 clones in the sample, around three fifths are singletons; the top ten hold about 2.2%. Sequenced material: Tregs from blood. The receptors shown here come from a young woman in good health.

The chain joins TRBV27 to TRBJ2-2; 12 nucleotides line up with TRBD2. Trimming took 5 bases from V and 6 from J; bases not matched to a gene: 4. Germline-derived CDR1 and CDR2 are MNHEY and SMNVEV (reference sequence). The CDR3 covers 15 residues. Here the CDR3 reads CASSLLAGGPGELFF. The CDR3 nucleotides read TGTGCCAGCAGTCTACTAGCGGGGGGTCCCGGGGAGCTGTTTTTT.

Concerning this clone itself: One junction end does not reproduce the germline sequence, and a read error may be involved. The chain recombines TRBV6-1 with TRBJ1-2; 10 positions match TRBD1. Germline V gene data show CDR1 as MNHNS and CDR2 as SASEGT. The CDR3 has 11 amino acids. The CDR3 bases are TGTGCCAGCAGTGTCGCCGGGACAGGGGATTTC. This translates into CASSVAGTGDF.

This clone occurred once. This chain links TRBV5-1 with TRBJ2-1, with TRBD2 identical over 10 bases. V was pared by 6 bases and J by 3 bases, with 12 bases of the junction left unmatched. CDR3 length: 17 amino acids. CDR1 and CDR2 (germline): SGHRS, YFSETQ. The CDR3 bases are TGCGCCAGCAACCTACTAGCGGGACCCCGACTCTACAATGAGCAGTTCTTC. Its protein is CASNLLAGPRLYNEQFF.

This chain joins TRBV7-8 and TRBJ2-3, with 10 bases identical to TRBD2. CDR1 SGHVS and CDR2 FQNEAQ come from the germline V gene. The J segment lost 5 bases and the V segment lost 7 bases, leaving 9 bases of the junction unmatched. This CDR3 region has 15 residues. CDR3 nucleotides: TGTGCCAGCATGCCCAGCGGGGGGGCCGGAGATACGCAGTATTTT. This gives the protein CASMPSGGAGDTQYF. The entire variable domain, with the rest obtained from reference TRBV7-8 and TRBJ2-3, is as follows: GAGVSQSPRYKVAKRGQDVALRCDPISGHVSLFWYQQALGQGPEFLTYFQNEAQLDKSGLPSDRFFAERPEGSVSTLKIQRTQQEDSAVYLCASMPSGGAGDTQYFGPGTRLTVL.

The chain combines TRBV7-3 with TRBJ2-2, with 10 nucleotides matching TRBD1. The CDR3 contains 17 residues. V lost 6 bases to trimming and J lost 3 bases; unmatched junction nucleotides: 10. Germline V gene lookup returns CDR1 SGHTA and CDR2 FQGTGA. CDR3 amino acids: CASSEDRGGLHTGELFF. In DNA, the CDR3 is TGTGCCAGCAGTGAGGACAGGGGGGGGTTGCACACCGGGGAGCTGTTTTTT.

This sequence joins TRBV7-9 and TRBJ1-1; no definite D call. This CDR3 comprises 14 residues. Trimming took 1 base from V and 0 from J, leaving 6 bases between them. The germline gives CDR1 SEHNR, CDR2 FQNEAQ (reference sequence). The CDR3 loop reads CASSLDGVNTEAFF. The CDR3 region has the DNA TGTGCCAGCAGCTTAGACGGGGTGAACACTGAAGCTTTCTTT.

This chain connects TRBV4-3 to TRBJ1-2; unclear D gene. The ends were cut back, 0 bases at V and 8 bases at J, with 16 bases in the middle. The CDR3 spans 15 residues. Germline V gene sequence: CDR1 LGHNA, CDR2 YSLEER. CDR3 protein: CASSQDLIPLGGYTF. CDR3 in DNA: TGCGCCAGCAGCCAAGATTTAATCCCCCTCGGGGGCTACACCTTC.

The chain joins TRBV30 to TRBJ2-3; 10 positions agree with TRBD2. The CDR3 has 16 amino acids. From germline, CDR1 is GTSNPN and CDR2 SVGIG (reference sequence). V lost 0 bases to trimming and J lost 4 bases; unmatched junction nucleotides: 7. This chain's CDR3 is CAWSVGSLAGADTQYF. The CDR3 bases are TGTGCCTGGAGTGTAGGGTCCCTAGCGGGGGCAGATACGCAGTATTTT.

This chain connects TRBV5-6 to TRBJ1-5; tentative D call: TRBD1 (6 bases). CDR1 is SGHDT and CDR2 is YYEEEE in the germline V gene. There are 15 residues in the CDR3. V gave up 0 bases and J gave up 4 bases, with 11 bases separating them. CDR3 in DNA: TGTGCCAGCAGCTTGGGGCAGGGGCCTAATCAGCCCCAGCATTTT. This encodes CASSLGQGPNQPQHF.

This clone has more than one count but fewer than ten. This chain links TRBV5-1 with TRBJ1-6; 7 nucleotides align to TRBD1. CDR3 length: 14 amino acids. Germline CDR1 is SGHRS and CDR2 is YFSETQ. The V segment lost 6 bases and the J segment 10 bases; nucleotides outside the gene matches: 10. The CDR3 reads CASTSGTDGSPLHF. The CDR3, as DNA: TGCGCCAGCACCTCCGGGACAGACGGATCACCCCTCCACTTT.

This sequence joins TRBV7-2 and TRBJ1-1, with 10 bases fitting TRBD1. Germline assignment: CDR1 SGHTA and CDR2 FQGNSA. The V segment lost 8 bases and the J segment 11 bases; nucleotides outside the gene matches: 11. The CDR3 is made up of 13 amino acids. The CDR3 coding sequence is TGTGCCAGCCTACTCCTGGACAGGGGGAGGGCTTTCTTT. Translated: CASLLLDRGRAFF.

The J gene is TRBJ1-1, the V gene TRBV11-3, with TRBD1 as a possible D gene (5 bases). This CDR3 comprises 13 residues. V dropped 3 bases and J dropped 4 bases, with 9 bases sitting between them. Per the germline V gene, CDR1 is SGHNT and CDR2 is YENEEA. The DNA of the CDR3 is TGTGCCAGCAGCTTTACAGGTTTCACTGAAGCTTTCTTT. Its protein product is CASSFTGFTEAFF.

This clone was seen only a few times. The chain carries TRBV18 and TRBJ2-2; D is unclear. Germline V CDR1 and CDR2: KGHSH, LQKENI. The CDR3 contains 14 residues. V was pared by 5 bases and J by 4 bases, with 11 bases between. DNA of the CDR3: TGTGCCAGCTCAACCCGAGGCGGCACCGGGGAGCTGTTTTTT. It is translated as CASSTRGGTGELFF.

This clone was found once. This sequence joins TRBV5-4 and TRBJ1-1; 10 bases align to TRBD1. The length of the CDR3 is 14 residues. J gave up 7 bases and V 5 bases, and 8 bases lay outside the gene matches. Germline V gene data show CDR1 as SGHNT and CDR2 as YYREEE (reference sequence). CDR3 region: CASSSDRGPYEAFF. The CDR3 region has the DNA TGTGCCAGCAGTTCTGACAGGGGGCCGTATGAAGCTTTCTTT.

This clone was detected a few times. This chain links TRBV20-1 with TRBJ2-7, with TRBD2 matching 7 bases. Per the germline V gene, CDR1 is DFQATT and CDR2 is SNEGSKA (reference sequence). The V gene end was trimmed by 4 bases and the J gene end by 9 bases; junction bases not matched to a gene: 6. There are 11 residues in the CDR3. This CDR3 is CSAILPGGQYF. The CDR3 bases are TGCAGTGCTATATTACCGGGAGGGCAGTACTTC.

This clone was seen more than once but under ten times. The CDR3 sequence: CATLGAGTNTGELFF. The CDR3 nucleotides read TGCGCCACCCTTGGGGCAGGGACAAACACCGGGGAGCTGTTTTTT. The chain couples TRBV10-2 to TRBJ2-2; D perhaps matches TRBD1 (6 bases). The CDR3 totals 15 residues. CDR1 WSHSY and CDR2 SAAADI come from the germline V gene. Trimming took off 10 bases at V and 2 bases at J, with 17 bases between the two ends.

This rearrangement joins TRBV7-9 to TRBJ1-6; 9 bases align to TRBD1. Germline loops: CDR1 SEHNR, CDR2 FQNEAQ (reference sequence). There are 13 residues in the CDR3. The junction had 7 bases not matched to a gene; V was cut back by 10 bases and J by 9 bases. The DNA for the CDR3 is TGTGCCACTGCGACAGGGGGTAGTTCACCCCTCCACTTT. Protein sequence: CATATGGSSPLHF.

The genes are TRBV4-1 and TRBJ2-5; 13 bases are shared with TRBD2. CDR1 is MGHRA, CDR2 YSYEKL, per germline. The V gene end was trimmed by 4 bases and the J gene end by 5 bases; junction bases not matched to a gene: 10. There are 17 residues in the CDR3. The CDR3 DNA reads TGCGCCAGCAGCCGCGGACTAGCGGGGGTAGTTAAGGAGACCCAGTACTTC. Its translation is CASSRGLAGVVKETQYF.

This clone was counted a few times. The CDR3 sequence is CASSEFVGAYEQYF. The DNA for the CDR3 is TGTGCCAGCAGTGAATTTGTGGGAGCCTACGAGCAGTACTTC. The chain employs TRBV6-1 and TRBJ2-7, with D maybe TRBD2 (5 bases). CDR1 MNHNS and CDR2 SASEGT come from the germline V gene. The CDR3 extends over 14 amino acids. Trimming shortened V by 2 bases and J by 2 bases, and 10 bases separated the two germline ends.

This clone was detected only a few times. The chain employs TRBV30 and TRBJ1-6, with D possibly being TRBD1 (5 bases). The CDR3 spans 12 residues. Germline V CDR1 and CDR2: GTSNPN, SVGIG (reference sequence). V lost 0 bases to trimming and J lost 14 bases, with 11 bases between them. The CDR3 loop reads CAWSVGPGALHF. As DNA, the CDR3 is TGTGCCTGGAGTGTAGGGCCGGGGGCCCTCCACTTT.

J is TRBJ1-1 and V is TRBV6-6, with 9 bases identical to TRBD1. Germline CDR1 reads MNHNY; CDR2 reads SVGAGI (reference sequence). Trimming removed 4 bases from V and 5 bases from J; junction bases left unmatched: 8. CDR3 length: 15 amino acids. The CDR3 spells CASSSATGGPTEAFF. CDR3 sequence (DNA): TGTGCCAGCAGTTCCGCGACAGGGGGTCCAACTGAAGCTTTCTTT.

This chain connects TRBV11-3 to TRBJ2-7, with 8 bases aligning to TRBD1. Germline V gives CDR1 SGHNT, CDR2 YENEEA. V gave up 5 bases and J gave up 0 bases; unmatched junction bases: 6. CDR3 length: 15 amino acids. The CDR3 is CASSRRDRSSYEQYF. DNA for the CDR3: TGTGCCAGCAGCCGTCGGGACAGGTCCTCCTACGAGCAGTACTTC.

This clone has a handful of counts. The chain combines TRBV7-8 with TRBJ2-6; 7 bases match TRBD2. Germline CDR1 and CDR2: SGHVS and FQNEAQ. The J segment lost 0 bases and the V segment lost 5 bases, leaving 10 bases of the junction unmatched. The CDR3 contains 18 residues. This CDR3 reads CASSTRWVAGSGANVLTF. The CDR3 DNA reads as TGTGCCAGCAGCACTCGGTGGGTAGCGGGCTCTGGGGCCAACGTCCTGACTTTC.

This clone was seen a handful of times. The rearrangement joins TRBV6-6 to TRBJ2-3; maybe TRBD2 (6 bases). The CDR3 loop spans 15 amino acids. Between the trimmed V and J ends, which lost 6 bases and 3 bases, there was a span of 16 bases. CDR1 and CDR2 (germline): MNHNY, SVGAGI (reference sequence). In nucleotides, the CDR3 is TGTGCCAGCAGCCGGGACTTTATGTTGACAGATACGCAGTATTTT. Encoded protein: CASSRDFMLTDTQYF.

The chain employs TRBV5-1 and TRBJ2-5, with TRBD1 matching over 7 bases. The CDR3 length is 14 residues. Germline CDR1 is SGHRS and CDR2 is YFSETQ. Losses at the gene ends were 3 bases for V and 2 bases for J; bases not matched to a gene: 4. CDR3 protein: CASSSPGQQETQYF. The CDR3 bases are TGCGCCAGCAGCTCCCCGGGACAGCAAGAGACCCAGTACTTC.

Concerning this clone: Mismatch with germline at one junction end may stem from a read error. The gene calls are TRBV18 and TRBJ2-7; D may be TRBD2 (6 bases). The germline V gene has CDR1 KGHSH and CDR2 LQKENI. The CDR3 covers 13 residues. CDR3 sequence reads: CASSPGDSFEQYF. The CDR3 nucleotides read TGTGCCAGCTCACCAGGGGACTCCTTCGAGCAGTACTTC.

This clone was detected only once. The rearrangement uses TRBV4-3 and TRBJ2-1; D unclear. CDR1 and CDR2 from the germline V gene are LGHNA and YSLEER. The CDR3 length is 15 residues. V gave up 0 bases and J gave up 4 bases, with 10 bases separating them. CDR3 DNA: TGCGCCAGCAGCCAAGAACGGAGCCTTTACAATGAGCAGTTCTTC. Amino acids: CASSQERSLYNEQFF.

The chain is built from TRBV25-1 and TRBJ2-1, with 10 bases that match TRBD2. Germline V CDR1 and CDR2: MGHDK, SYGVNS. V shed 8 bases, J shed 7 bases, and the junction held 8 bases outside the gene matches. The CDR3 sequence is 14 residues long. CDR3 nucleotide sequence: TGTGCCAGCCGAGGTCTAGCGGGAGTGAATGAGCAGTTCTTC. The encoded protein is CASRGLAGVNEQFF.

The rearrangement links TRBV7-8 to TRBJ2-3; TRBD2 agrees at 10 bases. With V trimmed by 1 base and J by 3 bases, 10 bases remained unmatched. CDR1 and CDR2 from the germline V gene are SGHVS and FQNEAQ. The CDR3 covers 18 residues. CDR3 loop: CASSLGPRSGRGTDTQYF. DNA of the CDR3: TGTGCCAGCAGCTTAGGGCCTCGCAGCGGGAGGGGGACAGATACGCAGTATTTT.

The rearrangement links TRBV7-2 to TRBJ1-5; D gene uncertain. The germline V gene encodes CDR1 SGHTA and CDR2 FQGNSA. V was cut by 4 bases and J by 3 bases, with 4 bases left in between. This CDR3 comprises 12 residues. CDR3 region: CASSSPNQPQHF. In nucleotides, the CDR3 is TGTGCCAGCAGCTCTCCCAATCAGCCCCAGCATTTT.